This T cell receptor beta chain was profiled in a study of shared clonotypes between healthy human individuals. Study findings and constraints: Some clonotypes were shared by all four sorted-subset donors, while others were not shared. The non-shared ones had lower generation probabilities than the shared ones.

Data came from immunoSEQ multiplex PCR; TCRdb stores just in-frame clones and leaves some out. The data show 2 million to 2.5 million clones, 93% seen once. The J segment lost 0 bases and the V segment lost 6 bases, leaving 4 bases of the junction unmatched. The CDR3 is 16 amino acids. Germline V lookup: CDR1 SGHNT, CDR2 YENEEA. Details on this clone: The target antigen is unknown.

Material: naive CD4+ T cells from PBMCs. The sample's subset: CD45RA+ positively selected. The V and J genes are TRBV11-3 and TRBJ2-2, with TRBD2 matching 10 bases. This clonotype originated in a young man in good health. Some clones in this sample may be carry-over from other donors' samples. As DNA, the CDR3 is TGTGCCAGCAGGCCTACTAGCGGGGCGAACACCGGGGAGCTGTTTTTT. It encodes CASRPTSGANTGELFF.